The clone carrying this T cell receptor beta chain was counted a few times. In the original processing: Reference gene primer amplification in the assay estimated nucleated cell counts. Assay: immunoSEQ multiplex PCR; the TCRdb copy retains only in-frame clones and omits some. D and trimming come from the DNA, and the V and J calls and clone size come from that table. Here the sample spans about 74,000 clones, 88% being singletons. This entry comes from a study of blood T cell repertoires in COVID-19. The overall study: The United States, Italy and Spain provided the acute and convalescent COVID-19 samples. PBMCs, B-cell-depleted T cells, or T cells were the source of the cDNA or gDNA that made up the material.

What was sequenced was peripheral blood. This receptor was taken from an elderly woman with acute or convalescent COVID-19.

The CDR3 sequence: CSAVDQGPRGANVLTF. DNA for the CDR3: TGCAGCGCTGTGGATCAGGGCCCTCGGGGGGCCAACGTCCTGACTTTC. The chain recombines TRBV29-1 with TRBJ2-6; TRBD1 might be the D (5 bases). Germline values: CDR1 SQVTM, CDR2 ANQGSEA. The CDR3 loop spans 16 amino acids. V lost 7 bases and J lost 4, with 20 bases in between.